This TCR beta chain appears in the sequencing data of a study of blood T cell repertoires in COVID-19. Study-level background: The United States, Italy and Spain were the sources of the acute and convalescent COVID-19 samples. Nucleic acid was either cDNA or gDNA, and it came from T cells, B-cell-depleted T cells, or PBMCs.

After removal of 6 bases from V and 6 bases from J, the junction contained 6 bases not matched to a gene. CDR1 and CDR2 from the germline V gene are LNHDA and SQIVND (reference sequence). The CDR3 spans 14 residues. In the study's own analysis: Amplifying reference gene primers gave estimates of nucleated cell counts. Here immunoSEQ multiplex PCR was the method, and the copy in TCRdb shows in-frame clones only, minus some. That table gives V, J and clone size, and the DNA gave D and trimming. The sample holds about 130,000 clones, over 60% seen once. The origin of this receptor is a woman aged 70 to 79 with acute or convalescent COVID-19. The material sequenced was peripheral blood. The chain joins TRBV19 to TRBJ2-7, with 12 bases identical to TRBD2. The chain's CDR3 is CASRTSGGSAEQYF. CDR3 coding DNA: TGTGCCAGTAGGACTAGCGGGGGATCCGCCGAGCAGTACTTC. Drawing the rest from reference TRBV19 and TRBJ2-7, the complete variable domain is DGGITQSPKYLFRKEGQNVTLSCEQNLNHDAMYWYRQDPGQGLRLIYYSQIVNDFQKGDIAEGYSVSREKKESFPLTVTSAQKNPTAFYLCASRTSGGSAEQYFGPGTRLTVT.